Listed below are T cell receptor beta chains from one sample, sequenced in a study of OX40 agonist ivuxolimab in advanced cancers. TCRdb keeps only in-frame clones here, not all; method: immunoSEQ multiplex PCR. Of about 76,000 clones listed, 75% to 85% were seen once; the top ten hold approximately 0.6%. Sequenced here: CD4+ or CD8+ T cells sorted from blood, sampled in a trial of the OX40 agonist ivuxolimab. These receptors were obtained from an adult with an advanced solid tumor such as melanoma, head and neck, liver or kidney cancer. Each CDR3 is given with its conserved first and last residue. Fields, in order: J gene, CDR3 length, V gene, clone size, D gene, CDR3 protein, CDR3 DNA. A D gene is named only where the DNA matches it firmly. A row's size may be missing; if present it is once, few, many or a size class.

j_gene: TRBJ1-2
len: 12
v_gene: TRBV6-6
abundance: NA
d_gene: NA
CDR3aa: CASSPNGGGYTF
CDR3nt: TGTGCCAGCAGTCCCAACGGGGGAGGCTACACCTTC

j_gene: TRBJ1-5
len: 15
v_gene: TRBV9
abundance: NA
d_gene: NA
CDR3aa: CASSVGPGFDQPQHF
CDR3nt: TGTGCCAGCAGCGTAGGCCCGGGTTTCGATCAGCCCCAGCATTTT

j_gene: TRBJ1-3
len: 14
v_gene: TRBV2
abundance: NA
d_gene: TRBD1
CDR3aa: CASSDGQGRNTIYF
CDR3nt: TGTGCCAGCAGTGACGGACAGGGGAGGAACACCATATATTTT

j_gene: TRBJ2-1
len: 16
v_gene: TRBV25-1
abundance: NA
d_gene: TRBD2
CDR3aa: CASSGDGGSSYNEQFF
CDR3nt: TGTGCCAGCAGTGGGGATGGCGGGAGCTCCTACAATGAGCAGTTCTTC

j_gene: TRBJ1-2
len: 13
v_gene: TRBV27
abundance: once
d_gene: NA
CDR3aa: CASSLKGEAGYTF
CDR3nt: TGTGCCAGCAGTTTAAAGGGGGAAGCTGGCTACACCTTC

j_gene: TRBJ1-2
len: 14
v_gene: TRBV6-1
abundance: NA
d_gene: NA
CDR3aa: CAAPGRGGGYGYTF
CDR3nt: TGTGCCGCCCCCGGCCGCGGCGGTGGCTATGGCTACACCTTC

j_gene: TRBJ2-7
len: 15
v_gene: TRBV7-2
abundance: NA
d_gene: TRBD1
CDR3aa: CASSPESYRGDEQYF
CDR3nt: TGTGCCAGCAGCCCGGAATCTTACAGGGGAGACGAGCAGTACTTC

j_gene: TRBJ2-7
len: 16
v_gene: TRBV30
abundance: NA
d_gene: NA
CDR3aa: CAWSADPATGFYEQYF
CDR3nt: TGTGCCTGGAGTGCCGACCCCGCGACAGGCTTCTACGAGCAGTACTTC

j_gene: TRBJ1-5
len: 14
v_gene: TRBV7-2
abundance: NA
d_gene: NA
CDR3aa: CASSWDGSNQPQHF
CDR3nt: TGTGCCAGCAGCTGGGACGGTAGCAATCAGCCCCAGCATTTT

j_gene: TRBJ2-5
len: 11
v_gene: TRBV20-1
abundance: NA
d_gene: NA
CDR3aa: CSALLKETQYF
CDR3nt: TGCAGTGCTCTACTTAAAGAGACCCAGTACTTC

j_gene: TRBJ2-5
len: 15
v_gene: TRBV6-5
abundance: NA
d_gene: TRBD1
CDR3aa: CASSYARTGDETQYF
CDR3nt: TGTGCCAGCAGTTACGCGAGGACAGGGGATGAGACCCAGTACTTC

j_gene: TRBJ2-5
len: 14
v_gene: TRBV4-1
abundance: NA
d_gene: NA
CDR3aa: CASSQGPGRETQYF
CDR3nt: TGCGCCAGCAGCCAAGGCCCAGGAAGAGAGACCCAGTACTTC

j_gene: TRBJ1-3
len: 15
v_gene: TRBV30
abundance: NA
d_gene: TRBD1
CDR3aa: CAWSGGQGSGNTIYF
CDR3nt: TGTGCCTGGAGTGGGGGACAGGGCTCTGGAAACACCATATATTTT

j_gene: TRBJ2-2
len: 15
v_gene: TRBV11-1
abundance: once
d_gene: TRBD1
CDR3aa: CASSIDRGNTGELFF
CDR3nt: TGTGCCAGCAGCATTGACAGGGGAAACACCGGGGAGCTGTTTTTT

j_gene: TRBJ2-7
len: 14
v_gene: TRBV7-2
abundance: NA
d_gene: TRBD2
CDR3aa: CASSFSGGAYEQYF
CDR3nt: TGTGCCAGCAGCTTTAGCGGGGGGGCTTACGAGCAGTACTTC

j_gene: TRBJ1-6
len: 14
v_gene: TRBV5-4
abundance: NA
d_gene: NA
CDR3aa: CASRDPEYNSPLHF
CDR3nt: TGTGCCAGCAGGGACCCGGAATATAATTCACCCCTCCACTTT

j_gene: TRBJ2-5
len: 14
v_gene: TRBV6-5
abundance: NA
d_gene: NA
CDR3aa: CASRTTTYQETQYF
CDR3nt: TGTGCCAGCAGGACGACAACGTACCAAGAGACCCAGTACTTC

j_gene: TRBJ2-7
len: 13
v_gene: TRBV29-1
abundance: NA
d_gene: TRBD2
CDR3aa: CSVILAGGREQYF
CDR3nt: TGCAGCGTTATACTAGCGGGGGGGCGTGAGCAGTACTTC

j_gene: TRBJ1-1
len: 14
v_gene: TRBV4-1
abundance: once
d_gene: NA
CDR3aa: CASSVRALNTEAFF
CDR3nt: TGCGCCAGCAGCGTCCGGGCCTTGAACACTGAAGCTTTCTTT

j_gene: TRBJ2-5
len: 13
v_gene: TRBV5-1
abundance: NA
d_gene: NA
CDR3aa: CASSIQGEETQYF
CDR3nt: TGCGCCAGCAGCATACAGGGAGAAGAGACCCAGTACTTC

j_gene: TRBJ1-2
len: 14
v_gene: TRBV19
abundance: NA
d_gene: TRBD1
CDR3aa: CASFDRGDNYGYTF
CDR3nt: TGTGCCAGTTTCGACAGGGGAGACAACTATGGCTACACCTTC

j_gene: TRBJ2-6
len: 14
v_gene: TRBV6-4
abundance: NA
d_gene: NA
CDR3aa: CASAPGTGANVLTF
CDR3nt: TGTGCCAGCGCCCCCGGGACTGGGGCCAACGTCCTGACTTTC

j_gene: TRBJ2-7
len: 12
v_gene: TRBV5-1
abundance: NA
d_gene: NA
CDR3aa: CASSPSRGEQYF
CDR3nt: TGCGCCAGCAGCCCGTCGAGGGGTGAGCAGTACTTC

j_gene: TRBJ2-3
len: 15
v_gene: TRBV5-1
abundance: NA
d_gene: NA
CDR3aa: CAGHLNTAPTDTQYF
CDR3nt: TGCGCCGGCCATTTGAACACGGCCCCCACAGATACGCAGTATTTT